This TCR beta chain was profiled in a study of Ad26.COV2.S vaccination and SARS-CoV-2 variants. Some clones are missing from TCRdb's copy, which holds only in-frame ones; the method was immunoSEQ multiplex PCR. The data contain over 400,000 clones, about 90% of them singletons. Study-level findings and limits: Participants given vaccine showed non-spike TCR breadth similar to that of placebo recipients. Total T cell responses were possibly underestimated by TCR breadth and depth analyses.

CDR1 and CDR2 (germline): MDHEN, SYDVKM. Trimming cost V 5 bases and J 6 bases; bases outside gene matches: 7. The CDR3 runs to 15 residues. On this clone: What it recognizes is unknown.

Treatment meaning: approximately 18 received Ad26.COV2.S at low or high dose, single or two shots; 5 received placebo; per-sample allocation not given. All samples were drawn on day 63, counting from the first vaccine or placebo injection. Donor was an adult aged 18-55 years in Boston. This chain uses TRBV28 with TRBJ1-5, with 10 positions matching TRBD1. The clonotype was recovered from a person aged 18-65 years who received the Ad26.COV2.S COVID-19 vaccine or a placebo. Sequences were derived from peripheral blood, sampled in a trial of Ad26.COV2.S vaccine versus placebo. The CDR3 bases are TGTGCCAGCAGTAGGACAGGGGGTACGAGTCAGCCCCAGCATTTT. Its protein product is CASSRTGGTSQPQHF.